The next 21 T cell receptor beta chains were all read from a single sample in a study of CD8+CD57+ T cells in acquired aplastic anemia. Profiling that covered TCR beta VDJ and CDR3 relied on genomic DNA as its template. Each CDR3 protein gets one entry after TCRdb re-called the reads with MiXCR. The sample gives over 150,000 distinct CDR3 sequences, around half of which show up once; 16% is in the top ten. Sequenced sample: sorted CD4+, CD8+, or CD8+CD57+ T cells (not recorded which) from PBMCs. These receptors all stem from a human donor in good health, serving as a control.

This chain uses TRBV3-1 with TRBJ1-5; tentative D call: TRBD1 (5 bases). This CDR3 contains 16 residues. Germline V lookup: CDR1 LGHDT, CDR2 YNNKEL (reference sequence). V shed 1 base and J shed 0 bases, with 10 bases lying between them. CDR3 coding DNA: TGTGCCAGCAGCCAAGCAGCAGGGATTAGCAATCAGCCCCAGCATTTT. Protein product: CASSQAAGISNQPQHF.

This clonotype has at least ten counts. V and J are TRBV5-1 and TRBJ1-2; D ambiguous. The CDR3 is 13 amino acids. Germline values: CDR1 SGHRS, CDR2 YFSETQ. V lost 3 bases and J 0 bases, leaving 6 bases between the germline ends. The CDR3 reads CASSSGTNYGYTF. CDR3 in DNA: TGCGCCAGCAGCTCCGGGACTAACTATGGCTACACCTTC. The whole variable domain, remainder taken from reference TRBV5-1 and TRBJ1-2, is KAGVTQTPRYLIKTRGQQVTLSCSPISGHRSVSWYQQTPGQGLQFLFEYFSETQRNKGNFPGRFSGRQFSNSRSEMNVSTLELGDSALYLCASSSGTNYGYTFGSGTRLTVV.

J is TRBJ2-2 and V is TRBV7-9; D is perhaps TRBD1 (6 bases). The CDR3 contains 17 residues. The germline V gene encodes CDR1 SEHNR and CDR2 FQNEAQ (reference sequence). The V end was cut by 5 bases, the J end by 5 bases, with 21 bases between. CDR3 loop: CASSPTQGLGWTGELFF. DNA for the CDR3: TGTGCCAGCAGCCCAACACAGGGTCTAGGGTGGACCGGGGAGCTGTTTTTT.

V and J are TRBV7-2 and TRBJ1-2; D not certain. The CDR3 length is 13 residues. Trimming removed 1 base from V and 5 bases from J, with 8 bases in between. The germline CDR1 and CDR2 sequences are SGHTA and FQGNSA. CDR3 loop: CASSLGIMYGYTF. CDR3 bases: TGTGCCAGCAGCTTAGGGATAATGTATGGCTACACCTTC.

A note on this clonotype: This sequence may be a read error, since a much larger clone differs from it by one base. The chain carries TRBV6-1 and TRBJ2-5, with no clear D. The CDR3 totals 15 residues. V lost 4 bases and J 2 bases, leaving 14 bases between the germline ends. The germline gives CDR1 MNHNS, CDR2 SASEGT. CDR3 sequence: CASSVTLSRQETQYF. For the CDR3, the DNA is TGTGCCAGCAGTGTAACTTTGAGCAGACAAGAGACCCAGTACTTC.

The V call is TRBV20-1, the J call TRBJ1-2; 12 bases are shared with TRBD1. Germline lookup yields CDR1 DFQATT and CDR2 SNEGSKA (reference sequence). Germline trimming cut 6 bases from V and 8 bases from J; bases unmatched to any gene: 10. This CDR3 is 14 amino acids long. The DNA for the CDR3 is TGCAGTGCCCCGACGGGACAGGGGGCAAGAGGCTACACCTTC. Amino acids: CSAPTGQGARGYTF.

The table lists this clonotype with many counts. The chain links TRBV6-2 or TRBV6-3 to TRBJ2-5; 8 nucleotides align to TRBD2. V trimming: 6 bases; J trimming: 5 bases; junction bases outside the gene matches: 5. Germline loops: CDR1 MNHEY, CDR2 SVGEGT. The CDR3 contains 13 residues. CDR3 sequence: CASRRSGEETQYF. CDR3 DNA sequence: TGTGCCAGCAGACGTAGCGGGGAGGAGACCCAGTACTTC.

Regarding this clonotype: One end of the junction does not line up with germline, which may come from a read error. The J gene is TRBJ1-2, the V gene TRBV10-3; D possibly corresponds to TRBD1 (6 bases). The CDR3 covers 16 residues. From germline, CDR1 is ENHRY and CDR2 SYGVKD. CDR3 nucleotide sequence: TGTGCCAGCAGTTATTCCGGGACACCAACTAACTATGGCTACACCTTC. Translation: CASSYSGTPTNYGYTF.

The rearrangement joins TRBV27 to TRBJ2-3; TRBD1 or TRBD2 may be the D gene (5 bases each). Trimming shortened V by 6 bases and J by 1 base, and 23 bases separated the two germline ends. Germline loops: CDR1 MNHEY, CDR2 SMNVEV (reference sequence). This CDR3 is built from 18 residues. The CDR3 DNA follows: TGTGCCAGCAGATCCCCCAGACCGGGACCCCTGCGCACAGATACGCAGTATTTT. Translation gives CASRSPRPGPLRTDTQYF.

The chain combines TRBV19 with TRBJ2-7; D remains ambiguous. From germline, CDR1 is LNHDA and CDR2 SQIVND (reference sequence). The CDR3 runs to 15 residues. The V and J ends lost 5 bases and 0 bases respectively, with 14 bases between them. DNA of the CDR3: TGTGCCAGTAGTGCCGCCACACCGATCTCCTACGAGCAGTACTTC. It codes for CASSAATPISYEQYF.

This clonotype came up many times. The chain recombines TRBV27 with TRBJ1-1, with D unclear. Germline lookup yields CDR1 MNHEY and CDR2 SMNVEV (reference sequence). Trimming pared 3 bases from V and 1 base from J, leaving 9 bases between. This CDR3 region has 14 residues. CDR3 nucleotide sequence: TGTGCCAGCAGTTTTTTTTCAGGGAACACTGAAGCTTTCTTT. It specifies CASSFFSGNTEAFF.

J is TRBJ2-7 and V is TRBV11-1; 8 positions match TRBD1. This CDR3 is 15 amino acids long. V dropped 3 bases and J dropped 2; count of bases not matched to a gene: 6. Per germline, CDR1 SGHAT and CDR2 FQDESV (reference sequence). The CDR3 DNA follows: TGTGCCAGCAGCTTCCCGGGACAGGCCACCTACGAGCAGTACTTC. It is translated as CASSFPGQATYEQYF.

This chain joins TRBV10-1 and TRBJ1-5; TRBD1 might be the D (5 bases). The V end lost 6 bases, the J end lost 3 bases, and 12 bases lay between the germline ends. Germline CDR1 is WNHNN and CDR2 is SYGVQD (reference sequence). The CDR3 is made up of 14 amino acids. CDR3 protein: CASRTGTHNQPQHF. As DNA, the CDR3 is TGCGCCAGCAGAACCGGGACCCACAATCAGCCCCAGCATTTT.

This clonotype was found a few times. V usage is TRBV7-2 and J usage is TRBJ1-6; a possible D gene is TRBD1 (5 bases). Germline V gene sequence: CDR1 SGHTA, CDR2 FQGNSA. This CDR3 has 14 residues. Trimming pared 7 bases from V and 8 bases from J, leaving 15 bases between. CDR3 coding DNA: TGTGCCAGCAATGGGGGGAATCCGGATTCACCCCTCCACTTT. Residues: CASNGGNPDSPLHF.

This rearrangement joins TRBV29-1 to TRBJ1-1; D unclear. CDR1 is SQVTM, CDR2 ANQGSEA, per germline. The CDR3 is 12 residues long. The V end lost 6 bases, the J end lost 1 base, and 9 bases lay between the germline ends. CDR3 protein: CSVWSRNTEAFF. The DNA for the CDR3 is TGCAGCGTCTGGTCTAGGAACACTGAAGCTTTCTTT.

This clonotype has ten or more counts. The CDR3 region is CASSYSGGGAAKNIQYF. CDR3 nucleotide sequence: TGTGCCAGCAGTTACTCGGGCGGTGGGGCAGCCAAAAACATTCAGTACTTC. This chain joins TRBV6-5 and TRBJ2-4; a weak D match, TRBD1 (5 bases). V was shortened by 0 bases and J by 0 bases, with 12 bases between the two germline ends. CDR3 length: 17 amino acids. Germline V gene data show CDR1 as MNHEY and CDR2 as SVGAGI.

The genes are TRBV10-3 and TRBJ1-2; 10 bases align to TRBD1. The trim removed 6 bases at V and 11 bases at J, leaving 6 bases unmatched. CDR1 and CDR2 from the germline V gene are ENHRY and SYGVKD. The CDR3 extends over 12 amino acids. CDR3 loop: CAIRTDRGRYTF. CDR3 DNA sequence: TGTGCCATCAGAACCGACAGGGGGCGGTACACCTTC.

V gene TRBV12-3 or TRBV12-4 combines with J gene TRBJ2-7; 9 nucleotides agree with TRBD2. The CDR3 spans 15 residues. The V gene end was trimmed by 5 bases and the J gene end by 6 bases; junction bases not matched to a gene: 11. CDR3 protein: CASSLGERGVSEQYF. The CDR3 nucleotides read TGTGCCAGCAGTCTGGGGGAGCGGGGGGTAAGCGAGCAGTACTTC.

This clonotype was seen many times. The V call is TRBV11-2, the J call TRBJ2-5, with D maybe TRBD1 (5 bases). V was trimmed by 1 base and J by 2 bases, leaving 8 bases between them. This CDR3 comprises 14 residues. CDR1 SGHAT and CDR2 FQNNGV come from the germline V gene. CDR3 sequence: CASSLGTSQETQYF. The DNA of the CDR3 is TGTGCCAGCAGCTTAGGGACATCGCAAGAGACCCAGTACTTC.

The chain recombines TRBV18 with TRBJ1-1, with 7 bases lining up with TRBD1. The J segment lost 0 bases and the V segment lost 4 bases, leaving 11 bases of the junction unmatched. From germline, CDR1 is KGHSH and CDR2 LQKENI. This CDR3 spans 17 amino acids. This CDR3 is CASSQRGTAIMNTEAFF. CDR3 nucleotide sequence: TGTGCCAGCTCACAGAGGGGGACAGCAATAATGAACACTGAAGCTTTCTTT.

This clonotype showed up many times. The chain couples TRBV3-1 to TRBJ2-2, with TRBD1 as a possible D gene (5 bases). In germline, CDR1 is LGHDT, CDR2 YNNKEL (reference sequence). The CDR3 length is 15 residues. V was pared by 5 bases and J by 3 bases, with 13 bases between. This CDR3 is CASSKWGMDTGELFF. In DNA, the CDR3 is TGTGCCAGCAGCAAATGGGGCATGGACACCGGGGAGCTGTTTTTT.